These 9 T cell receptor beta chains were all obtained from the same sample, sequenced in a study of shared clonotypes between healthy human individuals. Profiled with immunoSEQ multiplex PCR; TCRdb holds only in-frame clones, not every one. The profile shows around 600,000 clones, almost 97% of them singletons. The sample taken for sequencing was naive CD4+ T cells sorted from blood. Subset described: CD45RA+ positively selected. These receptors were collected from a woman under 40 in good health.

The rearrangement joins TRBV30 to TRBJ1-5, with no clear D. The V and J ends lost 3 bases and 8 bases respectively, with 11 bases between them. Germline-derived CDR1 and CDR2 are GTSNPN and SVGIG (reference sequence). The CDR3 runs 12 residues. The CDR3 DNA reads TGTGCCTGGAGAAAATGGGATGAGCCCCAGCATTTT. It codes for CAWRKWDEPQHF.

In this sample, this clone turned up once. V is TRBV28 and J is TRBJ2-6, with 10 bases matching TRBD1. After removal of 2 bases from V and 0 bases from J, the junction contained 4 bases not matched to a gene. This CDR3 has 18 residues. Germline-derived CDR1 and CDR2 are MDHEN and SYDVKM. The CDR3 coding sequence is TGTGCCAGCAGTTTAGGGACAGGGGTGTACTCTGGGGCCAACGTCCTGACTTTC. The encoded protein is CASSLGTGVYSGANVLTF.

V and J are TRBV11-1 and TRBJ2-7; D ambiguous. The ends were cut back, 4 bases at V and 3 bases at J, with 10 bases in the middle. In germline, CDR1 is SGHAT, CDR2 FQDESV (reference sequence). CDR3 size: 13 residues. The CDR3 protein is CASSWIDGYEQYF. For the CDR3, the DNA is TGTGCCAGCAGCTGGATCGACGGCTACGAGCAGTACTTC. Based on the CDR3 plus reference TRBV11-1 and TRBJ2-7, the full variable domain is EAEVAQSPRYKITEKSQAVAFWCDPISGHATLYWYRQILGQGPELLVQFQDESVVDDSQLPKDRFSAERLKGVDSTLKIQPAELGDSAMYLCASSWIDGYEQYFGPGTRLTVT.

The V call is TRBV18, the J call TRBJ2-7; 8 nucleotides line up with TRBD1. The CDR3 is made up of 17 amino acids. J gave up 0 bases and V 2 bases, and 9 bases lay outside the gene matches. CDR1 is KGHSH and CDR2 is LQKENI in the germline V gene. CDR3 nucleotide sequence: TGTGCCAGCTCACCAAATCTTGGGACAGGTGGCTCCTACGAGCAGTACTTC. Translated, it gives CASSPNLGTGGSYEQYF. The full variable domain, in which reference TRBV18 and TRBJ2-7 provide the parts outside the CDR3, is NAGVMQNPRHLVRRRGQEARLRCSPMKGHSHVYWYRQLPEEGLKFMVYLQKENIIDESGMPKERFSAEFPKEGPSILRIQQVVRGDSAAYFCASSPNLGTGGSYEQYFGPGTRLTVT.

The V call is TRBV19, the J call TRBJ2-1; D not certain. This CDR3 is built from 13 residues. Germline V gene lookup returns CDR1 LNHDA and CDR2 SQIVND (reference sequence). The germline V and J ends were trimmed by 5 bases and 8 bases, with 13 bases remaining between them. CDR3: CASSRSRIDEQFF. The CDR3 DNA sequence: TGTGCCAGTAGTCGTTCCCGGATCGATGAGCAGTTCTTC.

The chain's CDR3 is CASSLVGAGDVAGELFF. CDR3 nucleotide sequence: TGCGCCAGCAGCTTGGTGGGCGCGGGAGACGTTGCCGGGGAGCTGTTTTTT. This rearrangement joins TRBV5-1 to TRBJ2-2; 7 bases match TRBD2. V was pared by 0 bases and J by 6 bases, with 11 bases of the junction left unmatched. Germline V gene sequence: CDR1 SGHRS, CDR2 YFSETQ. The CDR3 loop spans 17 amino acids.

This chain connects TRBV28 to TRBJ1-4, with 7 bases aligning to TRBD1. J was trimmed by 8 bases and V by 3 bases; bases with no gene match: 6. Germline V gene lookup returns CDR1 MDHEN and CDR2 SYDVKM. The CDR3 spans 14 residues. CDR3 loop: CASSFDRVREKLFF. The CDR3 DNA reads TGTGCCAGCAGTTTCGACAGGGTACGGGAAAAACTGTTTTTT.

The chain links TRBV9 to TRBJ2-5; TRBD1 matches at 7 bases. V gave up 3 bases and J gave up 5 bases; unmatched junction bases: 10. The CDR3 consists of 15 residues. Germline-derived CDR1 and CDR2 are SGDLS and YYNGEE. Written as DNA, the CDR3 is TGTGCCAGCAGCGACAACAGGGGTAGAGGGGAGACCCAGTACTTC. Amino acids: CASSDNRGRGETQYF.

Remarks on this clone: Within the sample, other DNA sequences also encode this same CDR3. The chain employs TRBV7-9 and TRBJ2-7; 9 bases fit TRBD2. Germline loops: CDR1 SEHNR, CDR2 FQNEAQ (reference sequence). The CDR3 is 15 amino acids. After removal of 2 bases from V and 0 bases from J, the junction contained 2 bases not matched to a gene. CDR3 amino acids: CASSLTTSGSYEQYF. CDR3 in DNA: TGTGCCAGCAGCTTAACGACTAGCGGCTCCTACGAGCAGTACTTC.